This record looks at one T cell receptor (beta chain) sequence and its context. Its cognate antigen has yet to be identified. Base qualities are not provided; no much larger clone lies one nucleotide away. Reading from cysteine to phenylalanine, the CDR3 counts 15 amino acids. CDR3 DNA only is kept here, 45 bases in frame from base 1. The V end loses 3 bases and the J end loses 12 bases, and a stretch of 21 bases separates them. Per the germline V gene, SGHDT is the CDR1 and YYEEEE is the CDR2. The entry originates in a study of blood T cell repertoires in COVID-19 (dated by TCRdb to about 2020). The study in broad terms: Samples from collaborators originated in the United States, Italy and Spain and spanned both the acute and convalescent phases of COVID-19. HLA class I and class II types, where available, came from metadata supplied by the sample provider rather than from assay-based typing. The sample metadata nearly always contained a de-identified subject ID, COVID-19 status, age in years and sex. Subjects who had been exposed to COVID-19, were actively infected with it, or had recovered from it provided the deeply sampled blood TCRbeta repertoires that made up the dataset. The prospective study material was composed of cDNA or gDNA derived from T cells, B-cell-depleted T cells, or PBMCs. The samples were drawn from two sources: the first 160 participants of the ongoing ImmuneRACE study, and about 1,300 subjects contributed by 6 global collaborators. A freely available public database, intended as a resource for researchers studying the immune response to SARS-CoV-2, is where the repertoires were released. Overall results and qualifications from the work: The quantity of clinical and demographic metadata differed by source and by participant and was supplied without curation.

In the prospective study, participants were roughly 18 to 95 years old, resided in around 25 geographic areas of the United States, and were enrolled through a virtual design. In the prospective study, cohorts were assigned on the basis of participant-reported clinical history obtained from a screening survey and a study questionnaire. A participant counted as exposed if, within 2 weeks of entering the study, that participant had been in contact with someone who had a PCR-confirmed or clinician-diagnosed COVID-19 case. In the prospective study, mobile phlebotomists collected whole blood, serum and a nasopharyngeal or oropharyngeal swab from each participant. Participants in the prospective study had the option to provide additional blood draws and questionnaires over a roughly 2-month period. Before DNA extraction, prospective study blood samples were shipped either frozen or at room temperature.

The immunoSEQ Assay, a bias-controlled multiplex PCR, was used to amplify TCRbeta CDR3 regions from genomic DNA. Regarding the original processing steps: Nucleated cell counts per sample were estimated from amplification of reference gene primers within the assay. To quantify the absolute abundance of each unique TCRbeta CDR3 rearrangement, sequence reads were collapsed and filtered. For each sample, productive Simpson clonality was calculated as the square root of Simpson's diversity index across productive rearrangements. Sourced from immuneACCESS, this table was stored by TCRdb with only in-frame sequences that have V and J called. A share of the clones is absent; for the studies checked, an unresolved V gene accounts for under half, and the remainder has no known explanation. V and J calls and clone size are as listed in that table; D and trimming were resolved from the DNA. The sample table contains roughly 200,000 clones; only one count was recorded for roughly 85% of them. In total, the top ten clones hold about 5.3% of the sample.

This clonotype originated in a woman aged 45-65 years who had been exposed to COVID-19. In this chain, TRBV5-6 is recombined with TRBJ1-4; no D gene is confidently identified. Sequencing input: PBMCs or T cells enriched from blood (not recorded which). This receptor carries the CDR3 CASSSPPGRGRELFF. The nucleotides are TGTGCCAGCAGCTCACCCCCTGGCAGAGGAAGAGAACTGTTTTTT. Here the CDR3 is joined to the reference TRBV5-6 and TRBJ1-4 genes, and the full variable domain is: DAGVTQSPTHLIKTRGQQVTLRCSPKSGHDTVSWYQQALGQGPQFIFQYYEEEERQRGNFPDRFSGHQFPNYSSELNVNALLLGDSALYLCASSSPPGRGRELFFGSGTQLSVL.